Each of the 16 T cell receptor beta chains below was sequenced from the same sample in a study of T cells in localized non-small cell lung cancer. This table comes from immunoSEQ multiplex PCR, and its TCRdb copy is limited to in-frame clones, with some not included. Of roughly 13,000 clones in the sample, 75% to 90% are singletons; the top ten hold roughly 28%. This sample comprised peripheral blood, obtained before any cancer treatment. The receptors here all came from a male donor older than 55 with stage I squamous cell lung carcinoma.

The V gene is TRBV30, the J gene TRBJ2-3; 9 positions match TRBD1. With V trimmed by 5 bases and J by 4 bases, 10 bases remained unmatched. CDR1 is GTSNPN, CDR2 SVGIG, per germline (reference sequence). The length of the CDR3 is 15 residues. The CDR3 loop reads CAWLPGQGIADTQYF. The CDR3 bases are TGTGCCTGGTTGCCGGGACAGGGCATAGCAGATACGCAGTATTTT.

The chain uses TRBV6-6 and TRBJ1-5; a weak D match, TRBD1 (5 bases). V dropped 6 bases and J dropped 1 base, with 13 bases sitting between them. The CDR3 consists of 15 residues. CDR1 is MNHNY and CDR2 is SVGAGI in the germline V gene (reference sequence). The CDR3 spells CASSRAGGSNQPQHF. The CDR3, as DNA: TGTGCCAGCAGCCGGGCGGGGGGGAGCAATCAGCCCCAGCATTTT.

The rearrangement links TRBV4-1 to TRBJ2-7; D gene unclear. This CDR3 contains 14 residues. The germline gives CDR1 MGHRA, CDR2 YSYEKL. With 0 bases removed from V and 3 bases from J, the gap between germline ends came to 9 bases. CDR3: CASSQELVRYEQYF. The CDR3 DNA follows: TGCGCCAGCAGCCAAGAGTTGGTCCGCTACGAGCAGTACTTC.

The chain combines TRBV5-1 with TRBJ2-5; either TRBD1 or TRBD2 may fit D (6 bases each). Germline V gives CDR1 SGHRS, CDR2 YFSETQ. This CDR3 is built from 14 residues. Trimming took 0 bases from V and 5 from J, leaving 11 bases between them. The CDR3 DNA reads TGCGCCAGCAGCTTGGTAGGGGGGCACGAGACCCAGTACTTC. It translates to CASSLVGGHETQYF.

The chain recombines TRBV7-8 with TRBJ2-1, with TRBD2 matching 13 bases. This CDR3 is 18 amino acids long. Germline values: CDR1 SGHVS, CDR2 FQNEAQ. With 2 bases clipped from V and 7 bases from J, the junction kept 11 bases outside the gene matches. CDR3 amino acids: CASSLTRAGLAGVNEQFF. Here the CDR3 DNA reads TGTGCCAGCAGCTTAACCCGGGCTGGACTAGCGGGAGTTAATGAGCAGTTCTTC.

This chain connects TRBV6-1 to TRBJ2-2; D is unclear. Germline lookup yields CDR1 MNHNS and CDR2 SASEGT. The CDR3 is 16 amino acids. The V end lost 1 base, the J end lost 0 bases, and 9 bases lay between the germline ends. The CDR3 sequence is CASSEGFPANTGELFF. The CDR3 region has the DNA TGTGCCAGCAGTGAAGGATTTCCAGCGAACACCGGGGAGCTGTTTTTT.

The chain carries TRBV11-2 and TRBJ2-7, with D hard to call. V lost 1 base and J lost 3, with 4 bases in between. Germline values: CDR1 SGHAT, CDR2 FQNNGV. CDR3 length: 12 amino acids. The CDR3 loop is CASSLGVYEQYF. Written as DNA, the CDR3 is TGTGCCAGCAGCTTAGGTGTCTACGAGCAGTACTTC.

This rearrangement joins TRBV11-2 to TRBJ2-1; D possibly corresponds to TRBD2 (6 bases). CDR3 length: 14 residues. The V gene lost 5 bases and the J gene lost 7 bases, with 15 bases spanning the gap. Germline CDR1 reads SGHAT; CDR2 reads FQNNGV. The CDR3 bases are TGTGCCAGCAGCCCCCGGGGGTTGGGGAATGAGCAGTTCTTC. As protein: CASSPRGLGNEQFF.

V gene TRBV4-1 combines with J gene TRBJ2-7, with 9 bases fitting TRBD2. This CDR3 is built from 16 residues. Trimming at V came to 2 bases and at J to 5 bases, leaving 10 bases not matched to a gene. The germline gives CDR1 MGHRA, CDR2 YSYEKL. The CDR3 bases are TGCGCCAGCAGCCAACTCTTGCGGGAGGGCCTGGACGAGCAGTACTTC. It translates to CASSQLLREGLDEQYF.

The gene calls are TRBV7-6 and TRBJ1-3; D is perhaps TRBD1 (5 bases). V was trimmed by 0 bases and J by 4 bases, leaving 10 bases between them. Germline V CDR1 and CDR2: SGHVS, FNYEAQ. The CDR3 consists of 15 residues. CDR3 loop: CASSLAGGLGNTIYF. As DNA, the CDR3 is TGTGCCAGCAGCTTAGCCGGGGGACTGGGAAACACCATATATTTT.

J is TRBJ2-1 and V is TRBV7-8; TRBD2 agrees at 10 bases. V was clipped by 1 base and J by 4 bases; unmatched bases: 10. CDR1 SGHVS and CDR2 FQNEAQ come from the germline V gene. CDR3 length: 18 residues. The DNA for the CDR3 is TGTGCCAGCAGCTTAGTGACAGCGGGAGGGCCCCGGTACAATGAGCAGTTCTTC. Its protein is CASSLVTAGGPRYNEQFF.

The CDR3 DNA reads as TGTGCCAGCTCCCTCGATGGCGGGAGAGGCACAGATACGCAGTATTTT. It codes for CASSLDGGRGTDTQYF. The chain couples TRBV18 to TRBJ2-3, with 7 bases aligning to TRBD2. This CDR3 has 16 residues. J gave up 1 base and V 6 bases, and 10 bases lay outside the gene matches. Looked up from germline, CDR1 is KGHSH and CDR2 is LQKENI.

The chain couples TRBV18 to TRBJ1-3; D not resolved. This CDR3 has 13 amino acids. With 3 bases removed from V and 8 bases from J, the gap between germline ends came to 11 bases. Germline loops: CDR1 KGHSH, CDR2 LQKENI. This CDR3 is CASSPNPGDTIYF. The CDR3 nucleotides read TGTGCCAGCTCACCGAACCCGGGAGACACCATATATTTT.

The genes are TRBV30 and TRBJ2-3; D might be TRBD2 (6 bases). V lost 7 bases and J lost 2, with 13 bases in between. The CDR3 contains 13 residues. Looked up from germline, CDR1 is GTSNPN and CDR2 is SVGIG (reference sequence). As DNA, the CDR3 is TGTGCCTCATCTGGGGGGTCCACAGATACGCAGTATTTT. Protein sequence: CASSGGSTDTQYF.

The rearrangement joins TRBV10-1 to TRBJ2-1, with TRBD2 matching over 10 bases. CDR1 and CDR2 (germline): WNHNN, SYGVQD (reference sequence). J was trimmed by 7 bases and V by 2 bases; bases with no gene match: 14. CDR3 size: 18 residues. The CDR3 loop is CASSETRLAGVVENEQFF. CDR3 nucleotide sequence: TGCGCCAGCAGTGAGACTAGGCTAGCGGGAGTGGTAGAAAATGAGCAGTTCTTC.

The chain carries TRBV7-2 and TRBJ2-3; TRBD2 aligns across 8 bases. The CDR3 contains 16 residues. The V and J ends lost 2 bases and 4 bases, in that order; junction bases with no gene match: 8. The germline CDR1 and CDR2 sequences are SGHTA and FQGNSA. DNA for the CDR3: TGTGCCAGCAGCTTAATTCCGGGAGGGCCCCCAGATACGCAGTATTTT. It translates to CASSLIPGGPPDTQYF.